Presented here are 21 T cell receptor beta chains from one specimen sequenced in a study of control samples from healthy donors and cancer patients. Generated by immunoSEQ multiplex PCR, the TCRdb table keeps only in-frame clones and is missing some. The sample has some 64,000 clones; around 87% are singletons. Sequenced material: PBMCs. The receptor set was obtained from a woman aged 45-65 years with head and neck cancer.

As DNA, the CDR3 is TGTGCCAGCAGTTTAACGGGGGACACTGAAGCTTTCTTT. Encoded protein: CASSLTGDTEAFF. This chain connects TRBV12-3 or TRBV12-4 to TRBJ1-1; possible D gene TRBD1, 5 bases. This CDR3 comprises 13 residues. V was clipped by 2 bases and J by 3 bases, with 7 bases between them.

The chain carries TRBV5-4 and TRBJ2-1; D is possibly TRBD2 (6 bases). The CDR3 runs to 20 residues. V lost 1 base, J lost 6 bases, and 29 bases lay in between. Germline CDR1 reads SGHNT; CDR2 reads YYREEE (reference sequence). The CDR3 bases are TGTGCCAGCAGCTTGAGGATTGTGGGCACTAAGGGAGGCATACTCAATGAGCAGTTCTTC. This gives the protein CASSLRIVGTKGGILNEQFF.

This clone was picked up one time. V gene TRBV28 combines with J gene TRBJ1-2, with a tentative D call TRBD1 (5 bases). The CDR3 is made up of 15 amino acids. The V end was cut by 6 bases, the J end by 8 bases, with 22 bases between. Germline CDR1 MDHEN, CDR2 SYDVKM. CDR3 in amino acids: CASRPMSQGEWGYTF. In nucleotides, the CDR3 is TGTGCCAGCAGACCTATGAGCCAGGGAGAATGGGGCTACACCTTC.

J is TRBJ2-7 and V is TRBV3-1 (or the pseudogene TRBV3-2); TRBD1 might be the D (5 bases). Between the trimmed V and J ends, which lost 0 bases and 0 bases, there was a span of 9 bases. The CDR3 is made up of 15 amino acids. Germline V lookup: CDR1 LGHDT, CDR2 YNNKEL (reference sequence). The CDR3 bases are TGTGCCAGCAGCCAAGATGACAGTGCCTCCTACGAGCAGTACTTC. Residues: CASSQDDSASYEQYF.

The chain has TRBV7-8 and TRBJ2-7, with 11 bases matching TRBD2. After removal of 1 base from V and 5 bases from J, the junction contained 10 bases not matched to a gene. This CDR3 contains 17 residues. Per the germline V gene, CDR1 is SGHVS and CDR2 is FQNEAQ. Here the CDR3 DNA reads TGTGCCAGCAGCTTAGATACTAGCGGGGGTACTGGGAACGAGCAGTACTTC. Amino acid sequence: CASSLDTSGGTGNEQYF.

This clone was seen only a few times. The V and J genes are TRBV19 and TRBJ1-4; possibly TRBD1 for D (5 bases). CDR1 and CDR2 from the germline V gene are LNHDA and SQIVND (reference sequence). V was cut by 8 bases and J by 8 bases, with 18 bases left in between. The CDR3 totals 14 residues. For the CDR3, the DNA is TGTGCCAGTTCTGGGGGGAGAATTGGCGAAAAACTGTTTTTT. It translates to CASSGGRIGEKLFF.

This clone was seen a few times. The V and J genes are TRBV3-1 (or the pseudogene TRBV3-2) and TRBJ1-6; no clear D gene. CDR1 is LGHDT, CDR2 YNNKEL, per germline (reference sequence). The CDR3 has 15 residues. The ends were cut back, 0 bases at V and 9 bases at J, with 12 bases in the middle. CDR3 sequence (DNA): TGTGCCAGCAGCCAAGACATCCACGGAAGTTCACCCCTCCACTTT. Amino acid sequence: CASSQDIHGSSPLHF.

The genes are TRBV7-2 and TRBJ1-5; tentatively, D is TRBD1 (5 bases). CDR3 length: 13 residues. V was pared by 5 bases and J by 4 bases, with 9 bases between. CDR1 and CDR2 (germline): SGHTA, FQGNSA. The CDR3 protein is CASSLGVNQPQHF. CDR3 coding DNA: TGTGCCAGCAGCCTAGGGGTGAATCAGCCCCAGCATTTT.

This chain joins TRBV28 and TRBJ1-6, with a tentative D call TRBD1 (6 bases). Trimming removed 7 bases from V and 13 bases from J, with 23 bases in between. Germline V lookup: CDR1 MDHEN, CDR2 SYDVKM. The CDR3 contains 15 residues. Here the CDR3 reads CASNKVNREKSPLHF. The CDR3 DNA sequence: TGTGCCAGCAATAAGGTCAACAGGGAAAAGTCGCCCCTCCACTTT.

CDR3 amino acids: CASSTGQGTISPLHF. The CDR3 DNA is TGTGCCAGCAGCACCGGACAGGGAACAATTTCACCCCTCCACTTT. The chain is built from TRBV5-5 and TRBJ1-6; 8 bases map to TRBD1. Germline lookup yields CDR1 SGHKS and CDR2 YYEKEE (reference sequence). J lost 9 bases, V lost 4 bases, and 9 bases had no gene match. The CDR3 is made up of 15 amino acids.

The chain uses TRBV30 and TRBJ1-6; tentative D call: TRBD1 (5 bases). This CDR3 region has 14 residues. V was cut by 3 bases and J by 0 bases, with 6 bases left in between. Looked up from germline, CDR1 is GTSNPN and CDR2 is SVGIG (reference sequence). DNA for the CDR3: TGTGCCTGGAGCCAGGGCTCCTATAATTCACCCCTCCACTTT. Amino acids: CAWSQGSYNSPLHF.

This chain uses TRBV7-2 with TRBJ2-1; 7 bases are a match to TRBD1. The CDR3 contains 15 residues. Germline trimming cut 4 bases from V and 5 bases from J; bases unmatched to any gene: 8. From germline, CDR1 is SGHTA and CDR2 FQGNSA. Here the CDR3 reads CASSSPGQKHNEQFF. The CDR3 DNA reads as TGTGCCAGCAGCTCTCCGGGACAGAAGCACAATGAGCAGTTCTTC.

The chain is built from TRBV27 and TRBJ1-5; D is uncertain. The CDR3 has 11 amino acids. CDR1 and CDR2 (germline): MNHEY, SMNVEV (reference sequence). V was cut by 4 bases and J by 9 bases, with 7 bases left in between. This CDR3 is CASSSQGPQHF. CDR3 coding DNA: TGTGCCAGCAGTTCCCAAGGGCCCCAGCATTTT.

The CDR3 bases are TGCGCCAGCAGCCGGCTAGCGGGGGGCGTCTACGAGCAGTACTTC. Its protein is CASSRLAGGVYEQYF. The chain carries TRBV4-3 and TRBJ2-7; TRBD2 aligns across 11 bases. Germline V gene sequence: CDR1 LGHNA, CDR2 YSLEER. The CDR3 totals 15 residues. Unmatched junction bases numbered 5, after V lost 4 bases and J lost 3 bases.

This clone was recorded once. This chain links TRBV5-1 with TRBJ1-3; D ambiguous. The CDR3 is made up of 15 amino acids. CDR1 SGHRS and CDR2 YFSETQ come from the germline V gene. The germline V and J ends were trimmed by 2 bases and 0 bases, with 9 bases remaining between them. The chain's CDR3 is CASSFDGSSGNTIYF. CDR3 bases: TGCGCCAGCAGCTTTGACGGGAGCTCTGGAAACACCATATATTTT.

V and J are TRBV3-1 (or the pseudogene TRBV3-2) and TRBJ2-1, with D perhaps matching TRBD2 (6 bases). Germline V gene sequence: CDR1 LGHDT, CDR2 YNNKEL (reference sequence). The CDR3 is 17 amino acids. V lost 1 base, J lost 0 bases, and 13 bases lay in between. The CDR3 reads CASSQAQGGVSYNEQFF. CDR3 DNA sequence: TGTGCCAGCAGCCAAGCGCAGGGCGGGGTCTCCTACAATGAGCAGTTCTTC.

The chain is built from TRBV5-4 and TRBJ2-5, with 8 positions matching TRBD2. Germline CDR1 reads SGHNT; CDR2 reads YYREEE (reference sequence). This CDR3 contains 16 residues. J lost 3 bases, V lost 0 bases, and 7 bases had no gene match. The CDR3 protein is CASSLDRRAGEETQYF. The DNA for the CDR3 is TGTGCCAGCAGCTTGGACCGCCGAGCGGGGGAAGAGACCCAGTACTTC. The full variable domain, its missing parts supplied by reference TRBV5-4 and TRBJ2-5, is ETGVTQSPTHLIKTRGQQVTLRCSSQSGHNTVSWYQQALGQGPQFIFQYYREEENGRGNFPPRFSGLQFPNYSSELNVNALELDDSALYLCASSLDRRAGEETQYFGPGTRLLVL.

The chain links TRBV6-6 to TRBJ1-6, with TRBD1 matching 7 bases. With V trimmed by 5 bases and J by 6 bases, 13 bases remained unmatched. Germline CDR1 reads MNHNY; CDR2 reads SVGAGI (reference sequence). The CDR3 length is 17 residues. The CDR3, as DNA: TGTGCCAGCAGTCGCTTCGGACAGGCCCTATCTAATTCACCCCTCCACTTT. It yields the protein CASSRFGQALSNSPLHF.

The chain has TRBV5-1 and TRBJ1-3; 10 positions agree with TRBD1. Per the germline V gene, CDR1 is SGHRS and CDR2 is YFSETQ. CDR3 length equals 17 residues. Trimming at V came to 3 bases and at J to 0 bases, leaving 6 bases not matched to a gene. The CDR3 protein is CASSWGDRGRSGNTIYF. For the CDR3, the DNA is TGCGCCAGCAGCTGGGGGGACAGGGGCCGCTCTGGAAACACCATATATTTT.

The chain recombines TRBV30 with TRBJ1-1; no clear D gene. CDR1 is GTSNPN, CDR2 SVGIG, per germline (reference sequence). V was pared by 4 bases and J by 0 bases, with 12 bases between. The length of the CDR3 is 14 residues. The CDR3 DNA reads as TGTGCCTGGAAGACCCGGACTATGAACACTGAAGCTTTCTTT. It is translated as CAWKTRTMNTEAFF. The whole variable domain, remainder taken from reference TRBV30 and TRBJ1-1, is SQTIHQWPATLVQPVGSPLSLECTVEGTSNPNLYWYRQAAGRGLQLLFYSVGIGQISSEVPQNLSASRPQDRQFILSSKKLLLSDSGFYLCAWKTRTMNTEAFFGQGTRLTVV.

V is TRBV5-1 and J is TRBJ1-1, with 9 bases lining up with TRBD1. Germline-derived CDR1 and CDR2 are SGHRS and YFSETQ. CDR3 length equals 15 residues. V was pared by 3 bases and J by 1 base, with 4 bases of the junction left unmatched. The CDR3 loop is CASSSGGQGNTEAFF. The CDR3 DNA is TGCGCCAGCAGCTCCGGGGGACAGGGGAACACTGAAGCTTTCTTT.